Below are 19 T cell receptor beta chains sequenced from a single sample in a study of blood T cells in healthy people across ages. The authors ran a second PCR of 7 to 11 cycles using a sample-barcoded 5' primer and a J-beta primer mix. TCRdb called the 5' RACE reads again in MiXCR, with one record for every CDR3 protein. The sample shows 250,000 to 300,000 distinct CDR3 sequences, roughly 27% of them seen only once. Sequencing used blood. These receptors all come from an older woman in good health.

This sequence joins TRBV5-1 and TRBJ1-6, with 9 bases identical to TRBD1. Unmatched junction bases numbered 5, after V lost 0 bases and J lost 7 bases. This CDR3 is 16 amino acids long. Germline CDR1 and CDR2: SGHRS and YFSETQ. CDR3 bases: TGCGCCAGCAGCTTGGGAGGACAGGGGAAAAATTCACCCCTCCACTTT. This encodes CASSLGGQGKNSPLHF.

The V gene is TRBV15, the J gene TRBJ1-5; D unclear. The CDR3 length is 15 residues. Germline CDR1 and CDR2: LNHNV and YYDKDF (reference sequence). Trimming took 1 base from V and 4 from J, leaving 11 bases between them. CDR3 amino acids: CATSRVLLGNQPQHF. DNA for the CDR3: TGTGCCACCAGCAGAGTTCTTTTGGGGAATCAGCCCCAGCATTTT.

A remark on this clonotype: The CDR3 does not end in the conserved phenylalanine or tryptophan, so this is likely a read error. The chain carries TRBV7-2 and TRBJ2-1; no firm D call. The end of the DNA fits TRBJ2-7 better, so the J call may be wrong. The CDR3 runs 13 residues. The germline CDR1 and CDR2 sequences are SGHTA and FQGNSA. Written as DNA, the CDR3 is TGTGCCAGCAGCTCTGGGCCAGGCTACGAGCAGTACTCC. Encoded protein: CASSSGPGYEQYS.

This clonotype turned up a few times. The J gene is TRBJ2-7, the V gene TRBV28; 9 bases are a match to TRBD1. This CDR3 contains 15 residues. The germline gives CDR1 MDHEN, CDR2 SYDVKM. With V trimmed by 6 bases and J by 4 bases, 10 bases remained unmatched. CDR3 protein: CASSREGTGLYEQYF. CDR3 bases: TGTGCCAGCAGCCGTGAGGGGACAGGGCTATACGAGCAGTACTTC.

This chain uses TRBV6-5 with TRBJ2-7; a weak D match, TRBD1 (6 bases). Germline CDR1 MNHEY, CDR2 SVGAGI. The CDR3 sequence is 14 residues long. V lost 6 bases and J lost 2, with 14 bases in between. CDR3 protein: CASRSWDTPYEQYF. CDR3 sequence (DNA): TGTGCCAGCAGAAGTTGGGACACTCCCTACGAGCAGTACTTC.

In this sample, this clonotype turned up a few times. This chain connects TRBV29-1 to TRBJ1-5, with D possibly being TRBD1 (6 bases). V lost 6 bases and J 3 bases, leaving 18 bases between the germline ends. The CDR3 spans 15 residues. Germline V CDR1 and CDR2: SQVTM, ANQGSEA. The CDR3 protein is CSVLDGGGTNQPQHF. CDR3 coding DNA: TGCAGCGTCCTTGACGGAGGGGGTACCAATCAGCCCCAGCATTTT.

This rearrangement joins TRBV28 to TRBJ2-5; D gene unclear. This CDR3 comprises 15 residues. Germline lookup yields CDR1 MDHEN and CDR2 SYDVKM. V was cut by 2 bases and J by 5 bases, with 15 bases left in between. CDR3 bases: TGTGCCAGCAGTTTACTTCCCTACCTTCACGAGACCCAGTACTTC. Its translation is CASSLLPYLHETQYF.

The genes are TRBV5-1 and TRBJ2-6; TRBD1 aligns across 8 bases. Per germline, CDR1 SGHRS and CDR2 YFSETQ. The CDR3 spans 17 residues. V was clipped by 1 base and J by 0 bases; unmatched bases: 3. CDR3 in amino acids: CASSLIGQGSGANVLTF. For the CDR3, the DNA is TGCGCCAGCAGCTTGATTGGACAGGGCTCTGGGGCCAACGTCCTGACTTTC.

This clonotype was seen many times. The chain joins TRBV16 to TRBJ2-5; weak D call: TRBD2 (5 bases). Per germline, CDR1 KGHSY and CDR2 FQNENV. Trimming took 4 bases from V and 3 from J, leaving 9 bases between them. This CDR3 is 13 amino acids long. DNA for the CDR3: TGTGCCAGCAGCCTGGACTCAGAAGAGACCCAGTACTTC. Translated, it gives CASSLDSEETQYF. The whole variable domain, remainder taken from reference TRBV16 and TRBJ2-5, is GEEVAQTPKHLVRGEGQKAKLYCAPIKGHSYVFWYQQVLKNEFKFLISFQNENVFDETGMPKERFSAKCLPNSPCSLEIQATKLEDSAVYFCASSLDSEETQYFGPGTRLLVL.

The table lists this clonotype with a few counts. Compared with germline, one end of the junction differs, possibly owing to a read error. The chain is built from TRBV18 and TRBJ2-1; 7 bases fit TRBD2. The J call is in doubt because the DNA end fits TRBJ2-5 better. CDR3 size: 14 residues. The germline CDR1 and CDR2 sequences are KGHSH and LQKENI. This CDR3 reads CASSPRDYQETQYF. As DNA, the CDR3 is TGTGCCAGCTCACCGCGGGACTACCAGGAGACCCAGTACTTC.

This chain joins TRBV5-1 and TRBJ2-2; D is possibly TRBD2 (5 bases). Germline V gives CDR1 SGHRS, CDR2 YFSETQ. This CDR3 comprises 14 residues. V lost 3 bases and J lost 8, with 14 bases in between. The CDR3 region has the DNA TGCGCCAGCAGCTGGAACCTAGCCTTGGGGGAGCTGTTTTTT. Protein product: CASSWNLALGELFF.

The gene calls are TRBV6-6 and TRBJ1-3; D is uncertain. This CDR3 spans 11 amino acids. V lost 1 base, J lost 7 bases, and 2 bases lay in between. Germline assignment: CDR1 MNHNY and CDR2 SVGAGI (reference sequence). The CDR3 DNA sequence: TGTGCCAGCAGTTACTTGAACACCATATATTTT. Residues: CASSYLNTIYF.

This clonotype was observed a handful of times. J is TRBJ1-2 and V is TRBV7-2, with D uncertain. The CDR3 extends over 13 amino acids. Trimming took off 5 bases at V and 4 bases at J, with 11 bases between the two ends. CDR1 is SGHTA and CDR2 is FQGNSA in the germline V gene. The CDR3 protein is CASSRTLSYGYTF. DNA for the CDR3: TGTGCCAGCAGCCGAACTCTATCCTATGGCTACACCTTC.

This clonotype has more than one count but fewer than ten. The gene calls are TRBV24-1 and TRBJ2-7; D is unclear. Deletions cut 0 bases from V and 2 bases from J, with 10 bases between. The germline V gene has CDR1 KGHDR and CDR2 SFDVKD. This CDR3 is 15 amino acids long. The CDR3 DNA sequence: TGTGCCACCAGTGATTTGCATGGCAGAGCCTACGAGCAGTACTTC. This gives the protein CATSDLHGRAYEQYF.

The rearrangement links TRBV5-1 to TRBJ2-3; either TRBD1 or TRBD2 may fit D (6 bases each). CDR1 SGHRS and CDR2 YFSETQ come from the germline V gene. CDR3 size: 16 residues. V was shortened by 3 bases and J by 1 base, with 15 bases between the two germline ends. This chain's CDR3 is CASSSGGTTRTDTQYF. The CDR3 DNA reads TGCGCCAGCAGCTCTGGAGGGACAACCCGCACAGATACGCAGTATTTT.

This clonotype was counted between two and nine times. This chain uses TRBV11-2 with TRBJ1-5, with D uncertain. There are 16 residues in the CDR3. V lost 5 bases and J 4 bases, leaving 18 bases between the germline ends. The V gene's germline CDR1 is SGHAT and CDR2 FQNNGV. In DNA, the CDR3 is TGTGCCAGCAGCCTAGGGTTCAGAGGGATTAATCAGCCCCAGCATTTT. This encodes CASSLGFRGINQPQHF.

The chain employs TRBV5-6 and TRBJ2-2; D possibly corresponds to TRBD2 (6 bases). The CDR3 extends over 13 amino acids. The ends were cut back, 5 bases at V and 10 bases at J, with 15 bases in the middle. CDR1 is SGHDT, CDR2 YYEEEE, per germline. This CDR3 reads CASSTGRREELFF. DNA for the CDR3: TGTGCCAGCAGTACCGGACGGAGGGAGGAGCTGTTTTTT.

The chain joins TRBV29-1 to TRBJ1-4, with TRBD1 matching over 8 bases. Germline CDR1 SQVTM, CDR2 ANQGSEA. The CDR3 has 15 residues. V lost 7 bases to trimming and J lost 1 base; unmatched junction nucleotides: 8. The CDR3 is CSGLTGVRTNEKLFF. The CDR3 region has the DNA TGCAGCGGCCTGACAGGGGTTAGAACTAATGAAAAACTGTTTTTT.

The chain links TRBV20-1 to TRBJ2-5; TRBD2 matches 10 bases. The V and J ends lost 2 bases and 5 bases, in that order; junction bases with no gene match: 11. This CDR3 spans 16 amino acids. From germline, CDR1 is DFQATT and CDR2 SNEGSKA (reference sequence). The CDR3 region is CSARLLSGRAGETQYF. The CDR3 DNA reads TGCAGTGCTAGACTACTGAGCGGGAGGGCCGGGGAGACCCAGTACTTC.